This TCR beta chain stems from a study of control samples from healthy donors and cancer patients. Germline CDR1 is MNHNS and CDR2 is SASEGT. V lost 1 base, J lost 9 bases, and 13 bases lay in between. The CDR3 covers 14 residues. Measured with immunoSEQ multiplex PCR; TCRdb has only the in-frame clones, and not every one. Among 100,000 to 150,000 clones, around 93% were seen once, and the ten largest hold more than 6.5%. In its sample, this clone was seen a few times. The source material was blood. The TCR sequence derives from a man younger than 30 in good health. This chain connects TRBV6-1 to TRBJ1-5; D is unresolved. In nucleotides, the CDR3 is TGTGCCAGCAGTGAAGGGGCAGACCTGGCGCCCCAGCATTTT. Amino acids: CASSEGADLAPQHF.